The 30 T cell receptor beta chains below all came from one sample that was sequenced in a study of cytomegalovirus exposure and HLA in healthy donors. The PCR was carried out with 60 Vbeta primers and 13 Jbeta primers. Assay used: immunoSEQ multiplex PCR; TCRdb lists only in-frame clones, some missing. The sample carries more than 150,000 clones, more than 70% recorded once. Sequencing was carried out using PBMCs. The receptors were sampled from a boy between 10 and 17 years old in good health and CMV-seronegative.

This CDR3 reads CASRKGVDTQYF. In nucleotides, the CDR3 is TGTGCCAGCCGGAAAGGGGTGGATACGCAGTATTTT. This chain joins TRBV2 and TRBJ2-3; D is perhaps TRBD1 (5 bases). V lost 8 bases to trimming and J lost 6 bases, with 12 bases between them. The CDR3 has 12 residues. Germline CDR1 and CDR2: SNHLY and FYNNEI. Full variable domain (missing parts from reference TRBV2 and TRBJ2-3): EPEVTQTPSHQVTQMGQEVILRCVPISNHLYFYWYRQILGQKVEFLVSFYNNEISEKSEIFDDQFSVERPDGSNFTLKIRSTKLEDSAMYFCASRKGVDTQYFGPGTRLTVL.

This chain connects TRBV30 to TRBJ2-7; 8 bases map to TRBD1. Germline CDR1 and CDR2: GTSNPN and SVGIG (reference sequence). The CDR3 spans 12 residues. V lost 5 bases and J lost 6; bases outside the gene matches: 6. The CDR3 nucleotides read TGTGCCTGGGATCAACAGGGGGGCGAGCAGTACTTC. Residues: CAWDQQGGEQYF.

This chain's CDR3 is CASRKGRSGTGELFF. For the CDR3, the DNA is TGTGCCAGCAGGAAAGGGAGGTCGGGCACCGGGGAGCTGTTTTTT. The chain is built from TRBV28 and TRBJ2-2, with a possible D match to TRBD2 (6 bases). V was trimmed by 6 bases and J by 4 bases, leaving 15 bases between them. The germline gives CDR1 MDHEN, CDR2 SYDVKM. The CDR3 loop spans 15 amino acids.

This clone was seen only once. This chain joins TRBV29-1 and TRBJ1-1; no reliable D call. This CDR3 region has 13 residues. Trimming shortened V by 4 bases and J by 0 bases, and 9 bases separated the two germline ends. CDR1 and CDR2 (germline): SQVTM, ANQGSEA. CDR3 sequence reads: CSVGGRMNTEAFF. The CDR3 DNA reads TGCAGCGTTGGTGGTAGAATGAACACTGAAGCTTTCTTT.

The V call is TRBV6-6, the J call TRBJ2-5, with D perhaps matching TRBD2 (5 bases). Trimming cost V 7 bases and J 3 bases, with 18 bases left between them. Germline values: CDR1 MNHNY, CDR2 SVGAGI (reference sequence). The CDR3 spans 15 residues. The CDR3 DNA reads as TGTGCCAGCACCACCTTCCGGGGTGAGGAAGAGACCCAGTACTTC. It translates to CASTTFRGEEETQYF.

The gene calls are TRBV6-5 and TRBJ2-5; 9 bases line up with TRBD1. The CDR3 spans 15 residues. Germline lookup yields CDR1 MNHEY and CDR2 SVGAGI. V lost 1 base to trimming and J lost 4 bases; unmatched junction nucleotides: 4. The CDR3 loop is CASSYFRTGVETQYF. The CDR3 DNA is TGTGCCAGCAGTTACTTTCGGACAGGGGTAGAGACCCAGTACTTC.

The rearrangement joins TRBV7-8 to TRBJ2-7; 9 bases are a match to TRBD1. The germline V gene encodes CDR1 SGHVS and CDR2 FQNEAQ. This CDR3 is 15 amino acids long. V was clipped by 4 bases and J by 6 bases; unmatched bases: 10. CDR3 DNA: TGTGCCAGCAGCTCGTGGGGGACAGGGAACATCGAGCAGTACTTC. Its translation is CASSSWGTGNIEQYF. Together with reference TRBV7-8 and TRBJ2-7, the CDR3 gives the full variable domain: GAGVSQSPRYKVAKRGQDVALRCDPISGHVSLFWYQQALGQGPEFLTYFQNEAQLDKSGLPSDRFFAERPEGSVSTLKIQRTQQEDSAVYLCASSSWGTGNIEQYFGPGTRLTVT.

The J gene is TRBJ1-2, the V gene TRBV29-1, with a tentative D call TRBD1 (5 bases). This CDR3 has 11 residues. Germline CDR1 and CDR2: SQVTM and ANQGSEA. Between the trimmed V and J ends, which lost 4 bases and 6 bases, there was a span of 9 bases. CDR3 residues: CSVGQINGYTF. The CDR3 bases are TGCAGCGTTGGACAGATTAATGGCTACACCTTC.

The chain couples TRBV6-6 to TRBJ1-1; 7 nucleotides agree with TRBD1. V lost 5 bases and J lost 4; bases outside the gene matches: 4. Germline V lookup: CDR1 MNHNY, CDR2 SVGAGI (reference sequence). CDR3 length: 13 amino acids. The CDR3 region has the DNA TGTGCCAGCAGTCCAGCAGGGGGCACTGAAGCTTTCTTT. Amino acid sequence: CASSPAGGTEAFF.

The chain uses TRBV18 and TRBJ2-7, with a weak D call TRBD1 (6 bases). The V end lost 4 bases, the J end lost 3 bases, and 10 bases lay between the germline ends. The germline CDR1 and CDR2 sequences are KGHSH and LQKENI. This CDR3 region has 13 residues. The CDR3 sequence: CASSRQADYEQYF. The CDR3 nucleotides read TGTGCCAGCTCACGACAGGCCGACTACGAGCAGTACTTC.

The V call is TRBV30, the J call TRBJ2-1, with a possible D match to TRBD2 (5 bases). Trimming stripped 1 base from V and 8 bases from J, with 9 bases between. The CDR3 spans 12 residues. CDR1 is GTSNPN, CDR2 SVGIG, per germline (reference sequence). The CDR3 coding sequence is TGTGCCTGGAGTGCCACGGGGTATGAGCAGTTCTTC. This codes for CAWSATGYEQFF.

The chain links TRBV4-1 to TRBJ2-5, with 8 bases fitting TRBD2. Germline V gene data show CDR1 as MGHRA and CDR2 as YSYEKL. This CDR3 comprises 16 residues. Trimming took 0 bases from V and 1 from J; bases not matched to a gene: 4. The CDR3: CASSQDPSGPQETQYF. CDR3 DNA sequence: TGCGCCAGCAGCCAAGATCCTAGCGGGCCCCAAGAGACCCAGTACTTC.

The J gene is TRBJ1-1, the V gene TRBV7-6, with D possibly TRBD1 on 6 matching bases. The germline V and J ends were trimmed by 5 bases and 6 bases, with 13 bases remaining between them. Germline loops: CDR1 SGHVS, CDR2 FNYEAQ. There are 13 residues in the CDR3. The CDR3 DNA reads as TGTGCCAGCAGCCCACGGACAGATCCTGAAGCTTTCTTT. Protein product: CASSPRTDPEAFF.

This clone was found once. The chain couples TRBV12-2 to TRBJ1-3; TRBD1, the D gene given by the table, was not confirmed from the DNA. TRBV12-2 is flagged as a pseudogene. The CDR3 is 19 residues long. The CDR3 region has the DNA TGTGCAAGTCGCCCTAACAACCTACCGGGACAGGGTAGGAGAAACACCATATATTTT. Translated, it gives CASRPNNLPGQGRRNTIYF.

The CDR3 nucleotides are TGCGCCAGCAGCGCAGGGGGCTACTATGGCTACACCTTC. Its translation: CASSAGGYYGYTF. The chain carries TRBV4-1 and TRBJ1-2; the match to TRBD1 covers 8 bases. V lost 5 bases and J lost 3; bases outside the gene matches: 2. There are 13 residues in the CDR3. Germline-derived CDR1 and CDR2 are MGHRA and YSYEKL.

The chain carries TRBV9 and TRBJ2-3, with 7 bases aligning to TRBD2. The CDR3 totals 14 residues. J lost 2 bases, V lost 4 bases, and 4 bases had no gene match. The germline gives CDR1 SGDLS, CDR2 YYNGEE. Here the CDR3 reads CASSPRLATDTQYF. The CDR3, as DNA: TGTGCCAGCAGCCCAAGACTAGCCACAGATACGCAGTATTTT.

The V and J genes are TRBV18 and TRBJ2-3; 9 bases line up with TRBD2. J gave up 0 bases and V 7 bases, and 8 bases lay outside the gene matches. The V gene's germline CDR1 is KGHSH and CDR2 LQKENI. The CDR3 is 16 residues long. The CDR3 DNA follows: TGTGCCAGCTATACCCCTAGCGGGGTGAGCACAGATACGCAGTATTTT. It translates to CASYTPSGVSTDTQYF.

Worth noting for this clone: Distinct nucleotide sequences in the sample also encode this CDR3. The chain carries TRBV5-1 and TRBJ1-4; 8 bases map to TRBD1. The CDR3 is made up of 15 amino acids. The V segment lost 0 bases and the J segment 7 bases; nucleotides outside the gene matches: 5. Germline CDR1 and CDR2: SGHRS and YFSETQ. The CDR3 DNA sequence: TGCGCCAGCAGCTTGGTAGGACAGGGTGGTGAAAAACTGTTTTTT. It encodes CASSLVGQGGEKLFF.

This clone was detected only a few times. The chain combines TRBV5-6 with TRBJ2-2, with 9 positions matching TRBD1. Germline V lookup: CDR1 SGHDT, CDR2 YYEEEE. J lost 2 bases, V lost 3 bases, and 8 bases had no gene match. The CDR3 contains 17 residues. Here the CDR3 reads CASSSGQGTRNTGELFF. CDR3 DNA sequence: TGTGCCAGCAGCTCCGGACAGGGGACCAGAAACACCGGGGAGCTGTTTTTT. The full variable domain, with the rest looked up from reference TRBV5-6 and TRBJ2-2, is DAGVTQSPTHLIKTRGQQVTLRCSPKSGHDTVSWYQQALGQGPQFIFQYYEEEERQRGNFPDRFSGHQFPNYSSELNVNALLLGDSALYLCASSSGQGTRNTGELFFGEGSRLTVL.

CDR3 protein: CASSLLAREGEKLFF. CDR3 nucleotide sequence: TGTGCCAGCAGTTTATTGGCCAGGGAGGGTGAAAAACTGTTTTTT. J is TRBJ1-4 and V is TRBV27, with TRBD1 as a possible D gene (5 bases). This CDR3 is built from 15 residues. Germline V gene sequence: CDR1 MNHEY, CDR2 SMNVEV (reference sequence). Between the trimmed V and J ends, which lost 1 base and 7 bases, there was a span of 13 bases.

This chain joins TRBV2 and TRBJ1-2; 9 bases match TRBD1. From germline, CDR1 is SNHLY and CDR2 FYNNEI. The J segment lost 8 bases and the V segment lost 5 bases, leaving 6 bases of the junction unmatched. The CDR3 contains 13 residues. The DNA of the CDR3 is TGTGCCAGCAGTAGGACCGGGACAGGGGGCTACACCTTC. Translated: CASSRTGTGGYTF.

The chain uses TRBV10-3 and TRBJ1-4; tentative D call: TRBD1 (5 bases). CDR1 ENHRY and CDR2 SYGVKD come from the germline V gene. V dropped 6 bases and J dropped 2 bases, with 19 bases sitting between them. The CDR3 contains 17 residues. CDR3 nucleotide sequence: TGTGCCATCAGCCCTCAGGGAGGGGAAAGTACTAATGAAAAACTGTTTTTT. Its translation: CAISPQGGESTNEKLFF.

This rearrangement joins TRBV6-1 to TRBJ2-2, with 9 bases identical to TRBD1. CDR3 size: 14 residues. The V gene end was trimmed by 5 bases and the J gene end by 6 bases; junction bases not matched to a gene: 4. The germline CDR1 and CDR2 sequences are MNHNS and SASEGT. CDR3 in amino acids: CASSKRQGAGELFF. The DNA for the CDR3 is TGTGCCAGCAGTAAAAGACAGGGGGCCGGGGAGCTGTTTTTT.

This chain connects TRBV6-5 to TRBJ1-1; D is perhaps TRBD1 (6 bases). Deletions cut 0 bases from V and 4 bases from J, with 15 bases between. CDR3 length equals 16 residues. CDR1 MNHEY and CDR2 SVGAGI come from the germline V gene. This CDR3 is CASSYSQGNMVTEAFF. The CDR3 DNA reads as TGTGCCAGCAGTTACTCACAGGGAAACATGGTCACTGAAGCTTTCTTT.

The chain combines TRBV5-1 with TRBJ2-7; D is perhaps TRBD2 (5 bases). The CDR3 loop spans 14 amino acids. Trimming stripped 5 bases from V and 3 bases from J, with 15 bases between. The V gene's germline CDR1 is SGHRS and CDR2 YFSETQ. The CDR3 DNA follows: TGCGCCAGCAGATCGAGCGGAATCCTCTACGAGCAGTACTTC. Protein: CASRSSGILYEQYF. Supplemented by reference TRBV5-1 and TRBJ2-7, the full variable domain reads KAGVTQTPRYLIKTRGQQVTLSCSPISGHRSVSWYQQTPGQGLQFLFEYFSETQRNKGNFPGRFSGRQFSNSRSEMNVSTLELGDSALYLCASRSSGILYEQYFGPGTRLTVT.

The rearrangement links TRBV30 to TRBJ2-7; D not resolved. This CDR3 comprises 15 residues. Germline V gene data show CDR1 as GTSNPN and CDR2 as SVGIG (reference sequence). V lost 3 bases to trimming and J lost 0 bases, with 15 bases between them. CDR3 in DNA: TGTGCCTGGAGCCGAGAGGCCCAGAGCTCCTACGAGCAGTACTTC. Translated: CAWSREAQSSYEQYF. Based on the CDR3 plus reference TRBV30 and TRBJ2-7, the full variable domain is SQTIHQWPATLVQPVGSPLSLECTVEGTSNPNLYWYRQAAGRGLQLLFYSVGIGQISSEVPQNLSASRPQDRQFILSSKKLLLSDSGFYLCAWSREAQSSYEQYFGPGTRLTVT.

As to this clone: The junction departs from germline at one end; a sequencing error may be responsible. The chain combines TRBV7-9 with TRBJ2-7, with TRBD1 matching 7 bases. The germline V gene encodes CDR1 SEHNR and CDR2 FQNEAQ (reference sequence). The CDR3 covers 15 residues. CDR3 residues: CSSSSRQGSSYEQYF. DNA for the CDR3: TGTTCCAGCAGCAGCCGACAGGGATCCTCCTACGAGCAGTACTTC.

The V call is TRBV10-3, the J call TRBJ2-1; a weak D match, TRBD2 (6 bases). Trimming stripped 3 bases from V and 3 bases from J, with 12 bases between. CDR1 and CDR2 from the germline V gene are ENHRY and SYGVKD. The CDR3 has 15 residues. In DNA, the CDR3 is TGTGCCATCAGTGAAGATGGGGGAGGCTACAATGAGCAGTTCTTC. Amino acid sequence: CAISEDGGGYNEQFF.

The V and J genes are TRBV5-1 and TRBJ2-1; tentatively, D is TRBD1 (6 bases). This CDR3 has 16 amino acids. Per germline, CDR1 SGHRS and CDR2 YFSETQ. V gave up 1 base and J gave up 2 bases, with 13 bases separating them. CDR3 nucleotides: TGCGCCAGCAGCTTGACAGGGATGGTGCCCTACAATGAGCAGTTCTTC. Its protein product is CASSLTGMVPYNEQFF.

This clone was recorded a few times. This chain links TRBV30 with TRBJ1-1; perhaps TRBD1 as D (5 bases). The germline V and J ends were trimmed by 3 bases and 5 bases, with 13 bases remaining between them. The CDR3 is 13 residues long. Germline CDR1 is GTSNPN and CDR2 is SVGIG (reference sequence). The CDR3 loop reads CAWSARGITEAFF. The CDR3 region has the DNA TGTGCCTGGAGCGCCCGGGGGATAACTGAAGCTTTCTTT. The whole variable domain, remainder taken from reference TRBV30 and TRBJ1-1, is SQTIHQWPATLVQPVGSPLSLECTVEGTSNPNLYWYRQAAGRGLQLLFYSVGIGQISSEVPQNLSASRPQDRQFILSSKKLLLSDSGFYLCAWSARGITEAFFGQGTRLTVV.